This TCR beta chain was recorded in a study of OX40 agonist ivuxolimab in advanced cancers. The wider study: Patients received ivuxolimab, an agonistic anti-OX40 (CD134) antibody.

J gave up 3 bases and V 2 bases, and 10 bases lay outside the gene matches. The CDR3 spans 17 residues. CDR1 is MDHEN, CDR2 SYDVKM, per germline. Profiled with immunoSEQ multiplex PCR; TCRdb holds only in-frame clones, not every one. Of about 82,000 clones listed, about nine tenths are singletons. This TCR was sampled from an adult with an advanced solid tumor such as melanoma, head and neck, liver or kidney cancer. The chain couples TRBV28 to TRBJ1-2; 9 bases align to TRBD1. This specimen was CD4+ or CD8+ T cells sorted from blood, taken in a trial of the OX40 agonist ivuxolimab. The CDR3 sequence is CASSLGQGMSMDYGYTF. The CDR3 DNA follows: TGTGCCAGCAGTTTAGGACAGGGGATGAGTATGGACTATGGCTACACCTTC.